This TCR beta chain was recorded in a study of blood T cells in healthy people across ages. Study-wide findings and caveats: Naive CD4+ cell counts and diversity both ran higher in long-lived than in aged donors.

Through a sample-barcoded 5' primer and a J-beta primer mix, a second PCR was run for roughly 6 to 12 cycles. Each CDR3 protein gets one entry after TCRdb re-called the 5' RACE reads with MiXCR. The sample lists some 1,000,000 distinct CDR3 sequences, under 30% occurring once. This clonotype was counted a few times. Its matching antigen is unknown. CDR1 is DFQATT and CDR2 is SNEGSKA in the germline V gene (reference sequence). The CDR3 has 15 residues. The ends were cut back, 4 bases at V and 2 bases at J, with 15 bases in the middle. The same data also contributed to another study, on T cells of mothers and their children. Turning to that study: The people who donated were three healthy Caucasian mothers and their six children. RNA that had been extracted went wholly into cDNA synthesis, at roughly 1.5 ug per 15 ul. No T cell clones of persistent microchimeric origin were detected.

The sequenced sample consisted of blood. The chain couples TRBV20-1 to TRBJ2-1, with a weak D call TRBD2 (6 bases). The receptor was isolated from a girl aged 2-10 years in good health. CDR3 DNA: TGCAGTGCTAAAAAGATAGCGGCGACCTACAATGAGCAGTTCTTC. Translating it yields CSAKKIAATYNEQFF.